Listed here are 21 T cell receptor beta chains from one sample, sequenced in a study of beta chain features in type 1 diabetes. Expressed TCRB transcripts were sequenced, since all the RNA that had been isolated was reverse transcribed. This table comes from immunoSEQ multiplex PCR, and its TCRdb copy is limited to in-frame clones, with some not included. The table lists hundreds of thousands of clones, about an eighth of them singletons. Sequencing was carried out using naive CD4+ T cells from blood. The receptor set was obtained from a woman aged 18-29 years in good health.

Comment on this clone: This may come from a read error, since a much larger clone is one base off. The sample contains more than one DNA sequence encoding this CDR3. V is TRBV5-4 and J is TRBJ2-5; no firm D call. This CDR3 contains 11 residues. Germline CDR1 is SGHNT and CDR2 is YYREEE (reference sequence). Trimming removed 2 bases from V and 3 bases from J, with 2 bases in between. The CDR3, as DNA: TGTGCCAGCAGCTTCGAAGAGACCCAGTACTTC. It encodes CASSFEETQYF.

In DNA form, the CDR3 reads TGCAGCGTTCGGACAGGGGGCTCGGCACCCCTCCACTTT. It codes for CSVRTGGSAPLHF. The chain couples TRBV29-1 to TRBJ1-6; TRBD1 aligns across 11 bases. The germline gives CDR1 SQVTM, CDR2 ANQGSEA. There are 13 residues in the CDR3. The V segment lost 5 bases and the J segment 11 bases; nucleotides outside the gene matches: 5.

This clone was seen a handful of times. It is likely a read error, because the conserved phenylalanine at the end of the CDR3 is missing. Because the CDR3's place on the DNA is in doubt, the DNA is left out and the CDR3 is given as listed by TCRdb. The V gene is TRBV3-1 (or the pseudogene TRBV3-2), the J gene TRBJ2-7; TRBD1, the table's D call, was not compared with the DNA. The CDR3 is 8 amino acids in total, end residues counted. Germline V lookup: CDR1 LGHDT, CDR2 YNNKEL (reference sequence). The CDR3 is CASSPTGP.

The chain employs TRBV5-4 and TRBJ2-7; D is unclear. Germline values: CDR1 SGHNT, CDR2 YYREEE (reference sequence). This CDR3 is 12 amino acids long. Trimming removed 4 bases from V and 3 bases from J, with 8 bases in between. The CDR3 loop reads CASSVDGYEQYV. The CDR3 nucleotides are TGTGCCAGCAGCGTCGACGGCTACGAGCAGTACGTC.

The J gene is TRBJ2-1, the V gene TRBV7-2, with D possibly matching TRBD2 (8 bases). The V end was cut by 1 base, the J end by 3 bases, with 19 bases between. This CDR3 spans 18 amino acids. CDR1 is SGHTA, CDR2 FQGNSA, per germline. The CDR3 DNA reads TGTGCCAGCAGCTTAGTAGGGGGCGGTAGCGGGAACTACAATGAGCAGTTCTTC. It yields the protein CASSLVGGGSGNYNEQFF. Full variable domain (remainder filled in from reference TRBV7-2 and TRBJ2-1): GAGVSQSPSNKVTEKGKDVELRCDPISGHTALYWYRQSLGQGLEFLIYFQGNSAPDKSGLPSDRFSAERTGGSVSTLTIQRTQQEDSAVYLCASSLVGGGSGNYNEQFFGPGTRLTVL.

This clone was seen only a few times. The V gene is TRBV14, the J gene TRBJ1-5; D is uncertain. This CDR3 comprises 13 residues. Germline CDR1 and CDR2: SGHDN and FVKESK. V gave up 1 base and J gave up 8 bases, with 9 bases separating them. For the CDR3, the DNA is TGTGCCAGCAGCCAAGCTCTATTTGAGCCCCAGCATTTT. Amino acids: CASSQALFEPQHF.

V and J are TRBV19 and TRBJ1-5; D is possibly TRBD1 (6 bases). The germline gives CDR1 LNHDA, CDR2 SQIVND (reference sequence). The CDR3 loop spans 12 amino acids. Trimming pared 8 bases from V and 7 bases from J, leaving 12 bases between. In DNA, the CDR3 is TGTGCCAGTGGAAGGGGGTACCAGCCCCAGCATTTT. Amino acids: CASGRGYQPQHF.

The table lists this clone with a few counts. The chain couples TRBV9 to TRBJ2-4, with 10 bases fitting TRBD1. The germline CDR1 and CDR2 sequences are SGDLS and YYNGEE. The CDR3 consists of 16 residues. V trimming: 5 bases; J trimming: 1 base; junction bases outside the gene matches: 6. DNA for the CDR3: TGTGCCAGCAGTCAGCGACAGGGGGCCGCCAAAAACATTCAGTACTTC. This codes for CASSQRQGAAKNIQYF.

This clone showed up just a few times. V gene TRBV19 combines with J gene TRBJ2-2; 9 bases are a match to TRBD2. With V trimmed by 6 bases and J by 8 bases, 10 bases remained unmatched. The CDR3 spans 15 residues. CDR1 and CDR2 from the germline V gene are LNHDA and SQIVND (reference sequence). The CDR3 loop is CASRTSSGNRGELFF. DNA of the CDR3: TGTGCCAGTAGAACCTCTAGCGGGAATAGGGGGGAGCTGTTTTTT.

This chain links TRBV7-2 with TRBJ2-5, with D possibly matching TRBD1 (6 bases). V lost 0 bases and J 5 bases, leaving 13 bases between the germline ends. The V gene's germline CDR1 is SGHTA and CDR2 FQGNSA. CDR3 size: 15 residues. In DNA form, the CDR3 reads TGTGCCAGCAGCTTAGCGCGGTCCAGGGGCGAGACCCAGTACTTC. It encodes CASSLARSRGETQYF.

This clone was found a few times. This rearrangement joins TRBV20-1 to TRBJ1-1, with D uncertain. The length of the CDR3 is 11 residues. Germline V lookup: CDR1 DFQATT, CDR2 SNEGSKA (reference sequence). Trimming stripped 6 bases from V and 10 bases from J, with 15 bases between. The CDR3 DNA reads as TGCAGTGCGAGACTCTTGGTGGGAGCTTTCTTT. Amino acid sequence: CSARLLVGAFF.

This chain connects TRBV25-1 to TRBJ2-7; the D is unclear. Trimming took 3 bases from V and 8 from J, leaving 11 bases between them. Germline V gives CDR1 MGHDK, CDR2 SYGVNS. The CDR3 extends over 12 amino acids. CDR3 residues: CASSDHGRKQYF. Written as DNA, the CDR3 is TGTGCCAGCAGTGACCATGGCCGCAAGCAGTACTTC.

V is TRBV2 and J is TRBJ1-2; D uncertain. CDR3 length: 13 amino acids. The V gene's germline CDR1 is SNHLY and CDR2 FYNNEI. Between the trimmed V and J ends, which lost 6 bases and 7 bases, there was a span of 15 bases. The CDR3 reads CASSPRGRRGYTF. DNA of the CDR3: TGTGCCAGCAGCCCCCGAGGCCGCCGTGGCTACACCTTC.

This clone has a handful of counts. The chain recombines TRBV15 with TRBJ2-1; maybe TRBD1 (7 bases). CDR1 and CDR2 (germline): LNHNV, YYDKDF (reference sequence). This CDR3 contains 15 residues. V lost 5 bases and J 6 bases, leaving 17 bases between the germline ends. The CDR3 protein is CATSQDQGGGNEQFF. The CDR3 DNA sequence: TGTGCCACCAGCCAAGATCAGGGGGGCGGCAATGAGCAGTTCTTC.

The gene calls are TRBV9 and TRBJ2-3; 7 bases map to TRBD2. Germline values: CDR1 SGDLS, CDR2 YYNGEE. Trimming at V came to 6 bases and at J to 6 bases, leaving 13 bases not matched to a gene. The CDR3 is made up of 15 amino acids. Written as DNA, the CDR3 is TGTGCCAGCACCGCGGGAGCACACCGGCAGGATACGCAGTATTTT. The encoded protein is CASTAGAHRQDTQYF.

This clone appeared a few times. The chain uses TRBV19 and TRBJ2-1; 12 bases are shared with TRBD2. The CDR3 sequence is 15 residues long. Per the germline V gene, CDR1 is LNHDA and CDR2 is SQIVND (reference sequence). The V segment lost 5 bases and the J segment 9 bases; nucleotides outside the gene matches: 8. The CDR3 region is CASSELAGGSGEQFF. The CDR3 nucleotides are TGTGCCAGTAGTGAACTAGCGGGAGGCAGCGGTGAGCAGTTCTTC. The full variable domain, its missing parts supplied by reference TRBV19 and TRBJ2-1, is DGGITQSPKYLFRKEGQNVTLSCEQNLNHDAMYWYRQDPGQGLRLIYYSQIVNDFQKGDIAEGYSVSREKKESFPLTVTSAQKNPTAFYLCASSELAGGSGEQFFGPGTRLTVL.

The chain employs TRBV5-1 and TRBJ2-5, with unresolved D. The CDR3 length is 14 residues. The germline V gene encodes CDR1 SGHRS and CDR2 YFSETQ. V lost 2 bases and J 2 bases, leaving 10 bases between the germline ends. This CDR3 is CASSFMTMQETQYF. The DNA of the CDR3 is TGCGCCAGCAGCTTCATGACGATGCAAGAGACCCAGTACTTC.

This clone appeared a few times. This chain uses TRBV9 with TRBJ2-1; D may be TRBD1 (6 bases). From germline, CDR1 is SGDLS and CDR2 YYNGEE. The CDR3 consists of 14 residues. Trimming cost V 4 bases and J 7 bases, with 15 bases left between them. Here the CDR3 DNA reads TGTGCCAGCAGCCCCCACTACAGGGCGAATGAGCAGTTCTTC. Translation gives CASSPHYRANEQFF.

The rearrangement uses TRBV7-2 and TRBJ1-4; D gene ambiguous. The CDR3 is 13 amino acids. Trimming shortened V by 1 base and J by 8 bases, and 8 bases separated the two germline ends. The germline CDR1 and CDR2 sequences are SGHTA and FQGNSA. Written as DNA, the CDR3 is TGTGCCAGCAGCTTAGAAAAAGAAGAAAAACTGTTTTTT. It codes for CASSLEKEEKLFF.

This clone was seen a few times. In DNA, the CDR3 is TGTGCCTGGAGTTCTAGAAGCTCCTACGAGCAGTACTTC. Translation: CAWSSRSSYEQYF. V and J are TRBV30 and TRBJ2-7; D unresolved. This CDR3 contains 13 residues. Deletions cut 2 bases from V and 0 bases from J, with 8 bases between. The germline CDR1 and CDR2 sequences are GTSNPN and SVGIG (reference sequence).

V is TRBV5-4 and J is TRBJ1-1; maybe TRBD1 (5 bases). The CDR3 contains 15 residues. Germline V gene lookup returns CDR1 SGHNT and CDR2 YYREEE (reference sequence). Trimming pared 3 bases from V and 6 bases from J, leaving 18 bases between. The CDR3 protein is CASSWGTTLGAEAFF. As DNA, the CDR3 is TGTGCCAGCAGCTGGGGGACCACTCTCGGGGCTGAAGCTTTCTTT.